This T cell receptor (beta chain) was identified during a study of tumor and adjacent non-tumor tissue in lung cancer. In the study overall: Stage I to III disease affected 10 men and roughly 5 women aged about 31 to 80.

Remarks on this clonotype: The junction departs from the called germline gene at one end, perhaps through a read error.

A modified ARM-PCR protocol with three rounds of nested PCR amplified TCRbeta. TCRdb reprocessed the multiplex PCR reads with MiXCR, giving one entry per CDR3 protein. The table includes approximately 90,000 distinct CDR3 sequences, just over 65% detected once. This sample's RNA came from whole unsorted tissue. This CDR3 spans 14 amino acids. The V gene's germline CDR1 is SGHAT and CDR2 FQDESV (reference sequence). The rearrangement joins TRBV11-1 to TRBJ2-7; D unclear. The TCR originated in a man in his 60s with non-small cell lung cancer. Sequenced: lung tumor tissue. In nucleotides, the CDR3 is TGTGCCAGCAGCTTTCCCGGCGGCGCCTATGATCAGAGCTTC. Its translation is CASSFPGGAYDQSF.